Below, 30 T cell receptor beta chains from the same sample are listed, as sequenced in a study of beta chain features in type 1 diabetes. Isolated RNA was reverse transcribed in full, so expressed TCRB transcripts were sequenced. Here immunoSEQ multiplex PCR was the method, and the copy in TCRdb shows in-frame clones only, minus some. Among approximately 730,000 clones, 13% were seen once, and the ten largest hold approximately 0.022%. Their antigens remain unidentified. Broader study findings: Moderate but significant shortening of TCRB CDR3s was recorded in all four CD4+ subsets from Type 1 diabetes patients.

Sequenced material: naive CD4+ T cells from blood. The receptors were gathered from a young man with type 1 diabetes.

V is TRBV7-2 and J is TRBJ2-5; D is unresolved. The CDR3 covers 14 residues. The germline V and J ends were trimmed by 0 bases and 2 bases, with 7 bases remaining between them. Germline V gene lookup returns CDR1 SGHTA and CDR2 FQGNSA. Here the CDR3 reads CASSLAPAQETQYF. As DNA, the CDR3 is TGTGCCAGCAGCTTAGCTCCGGCACAAGAGACCCAGTACTTC.

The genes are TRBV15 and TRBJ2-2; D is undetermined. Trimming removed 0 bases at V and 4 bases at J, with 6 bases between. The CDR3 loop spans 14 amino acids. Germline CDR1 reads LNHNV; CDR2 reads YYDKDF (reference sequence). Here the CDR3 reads CATSRDAITGELFF. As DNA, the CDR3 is TGTGCCACCAGCAGAGATGCGATCACCGGGGAGCTGTTTTTT.

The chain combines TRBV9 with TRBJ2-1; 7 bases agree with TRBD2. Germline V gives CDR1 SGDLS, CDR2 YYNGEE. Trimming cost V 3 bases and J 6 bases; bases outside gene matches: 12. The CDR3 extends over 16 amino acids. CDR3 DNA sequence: TGTGCCAGCAGCGGGCCCCTTTGGGGGGGTATCAATGAGCAGTTCTTC. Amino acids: CASSGPLWGGINEQFF. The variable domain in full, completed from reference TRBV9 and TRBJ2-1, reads DSGVTQTPKHLITATGQRVTLRCSPRSGDLSVYWYQQSLDQGLQFLIQYYNGEERAKGNILERFSAQQFPDLHSELNLSSLELGDSALYFCASSGPLWGGINEQFFGPGTRLTVL.

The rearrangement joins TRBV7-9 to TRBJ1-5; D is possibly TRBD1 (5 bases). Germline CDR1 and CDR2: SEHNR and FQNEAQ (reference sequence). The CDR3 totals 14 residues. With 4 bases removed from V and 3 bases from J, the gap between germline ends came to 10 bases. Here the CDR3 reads CASSSGGDNQPQHF. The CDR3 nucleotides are TGTGCCAGCAGCTCCGGGGGGGACAATCAGCCCCAGCATTTT.

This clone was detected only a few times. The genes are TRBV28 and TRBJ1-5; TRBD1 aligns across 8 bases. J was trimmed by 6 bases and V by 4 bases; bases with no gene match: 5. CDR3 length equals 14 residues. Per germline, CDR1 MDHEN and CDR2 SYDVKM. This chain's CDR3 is CASSSGQEGQPQHF. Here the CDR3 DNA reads TGTGCCAGCAGTTCGGGACAGGAGGGTCAGCCCCAGCATTTT.

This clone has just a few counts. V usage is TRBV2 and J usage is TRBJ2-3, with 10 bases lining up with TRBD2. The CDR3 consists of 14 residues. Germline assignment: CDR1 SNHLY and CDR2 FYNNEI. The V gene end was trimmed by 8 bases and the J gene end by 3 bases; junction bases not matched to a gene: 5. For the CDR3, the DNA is TGTGCCAGCGAGCGGGGGGGCAGTACAGATACGCAGTATTTT. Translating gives CASERGGSTDTQYF.

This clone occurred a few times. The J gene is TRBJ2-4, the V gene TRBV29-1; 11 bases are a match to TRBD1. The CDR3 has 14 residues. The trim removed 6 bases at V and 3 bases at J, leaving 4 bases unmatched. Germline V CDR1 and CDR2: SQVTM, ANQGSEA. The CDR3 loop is CSVGTGGIKNIQYF. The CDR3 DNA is TGCAGCGTAGGGACAGGGGGTATCAAAAACATTCAGTACTTC.

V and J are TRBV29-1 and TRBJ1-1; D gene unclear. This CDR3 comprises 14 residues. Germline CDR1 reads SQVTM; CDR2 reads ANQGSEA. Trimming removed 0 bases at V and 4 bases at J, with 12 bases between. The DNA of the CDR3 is TGCAGCGTTGAAGAAGGGATCTGGGGCACTGAAGCTTTCTTT. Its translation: CSVEEGIWGTEAFF. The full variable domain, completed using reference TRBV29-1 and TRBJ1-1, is SAVISQKPSRDICQRGTSLTIQCQVDSQVTMMFWYRQQPGQSLTLIATANQGSEATYESGFVIDKFPISRPNLTFSTLTVSNMSPEDSSIYLCSVEEGIWGTEAFFGQGTRLTVV.

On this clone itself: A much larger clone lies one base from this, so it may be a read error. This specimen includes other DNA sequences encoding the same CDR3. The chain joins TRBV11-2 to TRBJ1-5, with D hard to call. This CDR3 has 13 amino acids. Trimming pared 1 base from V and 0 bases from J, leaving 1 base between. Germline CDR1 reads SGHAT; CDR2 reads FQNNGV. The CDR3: CASSLGSNQPQHF. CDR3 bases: TGTGCCAGCAGCTTAGGTAGCAATCAGCCCCAGCATTTT. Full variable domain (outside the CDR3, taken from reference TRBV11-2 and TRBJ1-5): EAGVAQSPRYKIIEKRQSVAFWCNPISGHATLYWYQQILGQGPKLLIQFQNNGVVDDSQLPKDRFSAERLKGVDSTLKIQPAKLEDSAVYLCASSLGSNQPQHFGDGTRLSIL.

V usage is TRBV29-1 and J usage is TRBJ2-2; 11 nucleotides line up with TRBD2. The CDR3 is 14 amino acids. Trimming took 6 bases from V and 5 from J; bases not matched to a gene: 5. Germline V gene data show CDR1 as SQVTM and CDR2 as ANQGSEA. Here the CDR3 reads CSVTSGGWTGELFF. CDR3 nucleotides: TGCAGCGTAACTAGCGGGGGATGGACCGGGGAGCTGTTTTTT.

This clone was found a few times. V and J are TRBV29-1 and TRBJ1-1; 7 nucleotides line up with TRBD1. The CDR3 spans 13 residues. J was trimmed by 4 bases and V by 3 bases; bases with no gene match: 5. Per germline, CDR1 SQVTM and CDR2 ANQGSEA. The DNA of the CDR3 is TGCAGCGTTGATGACAGGGTGGGCACTGAAGCTTTCTTT. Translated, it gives CSVDDRVGTEAFF.

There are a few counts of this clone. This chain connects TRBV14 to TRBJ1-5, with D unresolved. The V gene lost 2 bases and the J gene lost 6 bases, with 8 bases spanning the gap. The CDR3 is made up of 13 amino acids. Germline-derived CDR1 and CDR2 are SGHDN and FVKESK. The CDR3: CASSQNEGQPQHF. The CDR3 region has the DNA TGTGCCAGCAGCCAAAACGAGGGTCAGCCCCAGCATTTT.

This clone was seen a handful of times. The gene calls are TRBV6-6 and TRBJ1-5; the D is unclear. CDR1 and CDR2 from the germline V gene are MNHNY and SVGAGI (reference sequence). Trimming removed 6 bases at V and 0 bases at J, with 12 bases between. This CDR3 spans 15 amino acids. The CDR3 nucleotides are TGTGCCAGCAGGGGCAGTGGAAATAGCAATCAGCCCCAGCATTTT. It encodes CASRGSGNSNQPQHF.

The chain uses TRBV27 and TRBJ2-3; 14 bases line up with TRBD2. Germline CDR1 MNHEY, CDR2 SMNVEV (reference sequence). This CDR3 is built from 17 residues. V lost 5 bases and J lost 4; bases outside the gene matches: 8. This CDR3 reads CASSMLTSGGAADTQYF. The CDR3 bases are TGTGCCAGCAGTATGTTGACTAGCGGGGGGGCGGCAGATACGCAGTATTTT.

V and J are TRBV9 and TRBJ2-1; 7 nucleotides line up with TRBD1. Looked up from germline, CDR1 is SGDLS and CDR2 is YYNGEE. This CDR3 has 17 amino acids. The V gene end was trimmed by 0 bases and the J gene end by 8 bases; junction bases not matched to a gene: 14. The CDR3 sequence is CASSVATRGPTRDEQFF. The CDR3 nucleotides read TGTGCCAGCAGCGTAGCTACGAGGGGGCCCACTAGGGATGAGCAGTTCTTC.

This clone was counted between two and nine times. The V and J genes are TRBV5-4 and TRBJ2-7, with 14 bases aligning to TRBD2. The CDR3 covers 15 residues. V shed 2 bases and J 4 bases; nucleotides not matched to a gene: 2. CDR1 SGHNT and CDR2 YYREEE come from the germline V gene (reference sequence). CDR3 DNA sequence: TGTGCCAGCAGCTTAGGGACTAGCGGGAGTTACGAGCAGTACTTC. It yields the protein CASSLGTSGSYEQYF. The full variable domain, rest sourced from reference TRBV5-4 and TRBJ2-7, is ETGVTQSPTHLIKTRGQQVTLRCSSQSGHNTVSWYQQALGQGPQFIFQYYREEENGRGNFPPRFSGLQFPNYSSELNVNALELDDSALYLCASSLGTSGSYEQYFGPGTRLTVT.

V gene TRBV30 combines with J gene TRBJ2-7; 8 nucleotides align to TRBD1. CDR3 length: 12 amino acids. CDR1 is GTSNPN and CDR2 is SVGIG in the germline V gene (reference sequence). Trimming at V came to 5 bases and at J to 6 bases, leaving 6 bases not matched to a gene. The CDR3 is CAWPQQGGEQYF. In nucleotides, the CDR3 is TGTGCCTGGCCTCAACAGGGGGGCGAGCAGTACTTC.

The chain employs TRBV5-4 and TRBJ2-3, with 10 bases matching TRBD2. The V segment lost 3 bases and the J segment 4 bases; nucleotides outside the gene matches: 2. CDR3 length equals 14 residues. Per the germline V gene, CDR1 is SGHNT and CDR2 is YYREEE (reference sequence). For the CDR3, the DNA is TGTGCCAGCAGCTCCGGACTAGCGGCAGATACGCAGTATTTT. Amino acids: CASSSGLAADTQYF.

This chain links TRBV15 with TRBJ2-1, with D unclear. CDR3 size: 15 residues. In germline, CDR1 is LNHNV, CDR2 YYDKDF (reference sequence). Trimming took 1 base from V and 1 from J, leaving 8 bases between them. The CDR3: CATSRGRVSYNEQFF. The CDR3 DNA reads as TGTGCCACCAGCAGAGGAAGGGTATCCTACAATGAGCAGTTCTTC.

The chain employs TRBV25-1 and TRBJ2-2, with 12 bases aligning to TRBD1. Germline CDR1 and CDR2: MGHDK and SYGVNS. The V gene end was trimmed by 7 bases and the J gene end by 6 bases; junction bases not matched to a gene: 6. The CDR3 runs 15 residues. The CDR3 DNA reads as TGTGCCAGCACCCCGGGACAGGGGGCCGCCGGGGAGCTGTTTTTT. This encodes CASTPGQGAAGELFF.

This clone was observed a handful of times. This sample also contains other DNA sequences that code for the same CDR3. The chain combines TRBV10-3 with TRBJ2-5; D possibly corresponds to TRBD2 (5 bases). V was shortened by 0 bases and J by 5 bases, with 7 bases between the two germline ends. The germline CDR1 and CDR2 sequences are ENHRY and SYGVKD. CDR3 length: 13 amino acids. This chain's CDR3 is CAISESRGETQYF. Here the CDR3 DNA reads TGTGCCATCAGTGAGTCTAGAGGGGAGACCCAGTACTTC.

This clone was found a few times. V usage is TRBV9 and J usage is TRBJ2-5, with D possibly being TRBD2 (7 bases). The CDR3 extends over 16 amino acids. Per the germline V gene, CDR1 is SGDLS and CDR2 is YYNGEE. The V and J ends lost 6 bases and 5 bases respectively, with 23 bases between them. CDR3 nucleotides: TGTGCCAGCACCCAACGTGGCGGGGGCCTTGGGGAGACCCAGTACTTC. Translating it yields CASTQRGGGLGETQYF.

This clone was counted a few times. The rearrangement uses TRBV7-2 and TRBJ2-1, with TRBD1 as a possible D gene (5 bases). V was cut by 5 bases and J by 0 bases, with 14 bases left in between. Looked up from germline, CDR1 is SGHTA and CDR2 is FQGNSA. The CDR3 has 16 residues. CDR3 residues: CASSVRQQSSYNEQFF. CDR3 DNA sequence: TGTGCCAGCAGCGTCAGACAGCAGTCCTCCTACAATGAGCAGTTCTTC.

CDR3 bases: TGCGCCAGCAGCCCCCCTACCAGTCAGTTCTTC. This translates into CASSPPTSQFF. The chain links TRBV4-1 to TRBJ2-1; D gene ambiguous. Per the germline V gene, CDR1 is MGHRA and CDR2 is YSYEKL. CDR3 length: 11 residues. V lost 4 bases and J lost 13, with 11 bases in between.

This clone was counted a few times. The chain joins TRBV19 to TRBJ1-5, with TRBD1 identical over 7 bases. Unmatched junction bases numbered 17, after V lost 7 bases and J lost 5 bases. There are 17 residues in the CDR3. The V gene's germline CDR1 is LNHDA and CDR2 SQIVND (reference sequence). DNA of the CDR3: TGTGCCAGTACCCCATCGACAGGGCGAGACGCTTATCAGCCCCAGCATTTT. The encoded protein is CASTPSTGRDAYQPQHF.

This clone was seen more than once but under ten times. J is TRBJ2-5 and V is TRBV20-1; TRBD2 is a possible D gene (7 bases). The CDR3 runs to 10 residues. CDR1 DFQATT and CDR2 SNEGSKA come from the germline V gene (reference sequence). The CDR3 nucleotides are TGCAGCTGGGGGGGCGAGACCCAGTACTTC. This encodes CSWGGETQYF.

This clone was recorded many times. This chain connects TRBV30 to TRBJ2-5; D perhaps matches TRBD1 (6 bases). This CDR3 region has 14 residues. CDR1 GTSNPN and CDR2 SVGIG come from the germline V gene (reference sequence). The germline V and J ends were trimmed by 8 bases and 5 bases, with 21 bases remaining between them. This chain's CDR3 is CALALPGVRETQYF. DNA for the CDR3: TGTGCCCTGGCGCTGCCAGGGGTTCGGGAGACCCAGTACTTC.

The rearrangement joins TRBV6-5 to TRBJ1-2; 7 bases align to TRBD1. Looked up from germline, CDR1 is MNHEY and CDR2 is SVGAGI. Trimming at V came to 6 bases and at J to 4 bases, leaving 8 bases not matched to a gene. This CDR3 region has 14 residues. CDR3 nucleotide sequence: TGTGCCAGCAGCGAGACAGGGCCAATCTATGGCTACACCTTC. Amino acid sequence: CASSETGPIYGYTF.

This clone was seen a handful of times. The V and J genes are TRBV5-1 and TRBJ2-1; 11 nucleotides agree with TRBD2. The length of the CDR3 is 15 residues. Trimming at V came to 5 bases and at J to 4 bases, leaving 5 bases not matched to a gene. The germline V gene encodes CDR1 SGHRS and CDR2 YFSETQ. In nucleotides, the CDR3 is TGCGCCAGCAGTCCACTAGCGGGGGCGTACAATGAGCAGTTCTTC. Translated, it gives CASSPLAGAYNEQFF.

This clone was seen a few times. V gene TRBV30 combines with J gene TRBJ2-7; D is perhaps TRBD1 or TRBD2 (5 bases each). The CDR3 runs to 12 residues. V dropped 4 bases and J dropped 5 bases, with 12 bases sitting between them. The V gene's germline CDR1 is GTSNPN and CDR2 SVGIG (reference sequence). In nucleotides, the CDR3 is TGTGCCTGGACCCCCCGGGGCAACGAGCAGTACTTC. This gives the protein CAWTPRGNEQYF.